Listed here are 16 T cell receptor beta chains from one sample, sequenced in a study of blood T cell repertoires in COVID-19. TCRdb keeps only in-frame clones here, not all; method: immunoSEQ multiplex PCR. The table shows some 180,000 clones, with over 70% occurring only once. The sequenced material came from peripheral blood. The receptor source for this set is a man in his 60s with acute or convalescent COVID-19.

The V gene is TRBV15, the J gene TRBJ1-4; D might be TRBD1 (5 bases). Germline V CDR1 and CDR2: LNHNV, YYDKDF (reference sequence). The CDR3 sequence is 16 residues long. V was shortened by 0 bases and J by 3 bases, with 11 bases between the two germline ends. The CDR3 DNA reads TGTGCCACCAGCAGAGATCGGGGGACGGCTAATGAAAAACTGTTTTTT. It translates to CATSRDRGTANEKLFF. The variable domain in full, with the rest retrieved from reference TRBV15 and TRBJ1-4, is DAMVIQNPRYQVTQFGKPVTLSCSQTLNHNVMYWYQQKSSQAPKLLFHYYDKDFNNEADTPDNFQSRRPNTSFCFLDIRSPGLGDTAMYLCATSRDRGTANEKLFFGSGTQLSVL.

This chain connects TRBV2 to TRBJ2-7; no definite D call. The CDR3 covers 14 residues. Germline-derived CDR1 and CDR2 are SNHLY and FYNNEI. The V end was cut by 1 base, the J end by 2 bases, with 9 bases between. CDR3 in DNA: TGTGCCAGCAGTGAAGAATTTCAAACCTACGAGCAGTACTTC. This encodes CASSEEFQTYEQYF.

The chain is built from TRBV7-9 and TRBJ1-3; D remains unclear. V dropped 0 bases and J dropped 0 bases, with 9 bases sitting between them. Germline assignment: CDR1 SEHNR and CDR2 FQNEAQ (reference sequence). This CDR3 spans 16 amino acids. The CDR3 protein is CASSLALASSGNTIYF. CDR3 coding DNA: TGTGCCAGCAGCTTAGCTTTAGCATCCTCTGGAAACACCATATATTTT.

This chain uses TRBV9 with TRBJ1-2, with 9 bases that match TRBD1. Germline V gene data show CDR1 as SGDLS and CDR2 as YYNGEE. V shed 3 bases, J shed 8 bases, and the junction held 14 bases outside the gene matches. The CDR3 is 16 residues long. The CDR3 loop is CASSAGTGSTLEGYTF. CDR3 sequence (DNA): TGTGCCAGCAGCGCAGGGACAGGGTCGACTCTGGAAGGCTACACCTTC. The full variable domain, completed using reference TRBV9 and TRBJ1-2, is DSGVTQTPKHLITATGQRVTLRCSPRSGDLSVYWYQQSLDQGLQFLIQYYNGEERAKGNILERFSAQQFPDLHSELNLSSLELGDSALYFCASSAGTGSTLEGYTFGSGTRLTVV.

The chain combines TRBV28 with TRBJ1-1; D might be TRBD1 (6 bases). V dropped 1 base and J dropped 7 bases, with 10 bases sitting between them. CDR3 size: 13 residues. Germline V gene sequence: CDR1 MDHEN, CDR2 SYDVKM. CDR3 bases: TGTGCCAGCAGTTTATCCAGGGGTGTTGAAGCTTTCTTT. Translating gives CASSLSRGVEAFF.

In this sample, this clone turned up once. This chain uses TRBV9 with TRBJ1-1; 7 bases align to TRBD1. The CDR3 covers 18 residues. The V gene end was trimmed by 0 bases and the J gene end by 1 base; junction bases not matched to a gene: 12. Germline values: CDR1 SGDLS, CDR2 YYNGEE. In DNA, the CDR3 is TGTGCCAGCAGCGTAGAGGTAAGGGCAGGGGGAGCGAACACTGAAGCTTTCTTT. Protein sequence: CASSVEVRAGGANTEAFF.

The V and J genes are TRBV19 and TRBJ1-3; maybe TRBD1 (5 bases). V gave up 0 bases and J gave up 0 bases, with 6 bases separating them. CDR3 length equals 15 residues. Germline CDR1 LNHDA, CDR2 SQIVND (reference sequence). The CDR3 here is CASSIEGVSGNTIYF. The DNA of the CDR3 is TGTGCCAGTAGTATAGAAGGGGTCTCTGGAAACACCATATATTTT.

In its sample, this clone was seen once. This chain joins TRBV3-1 (or the pseudogene TRBV3-2) and TRBJ2-5; D remains ambiguous. In germline, CDR1 is LGHDT, CDR2 YNNKEL (reference sequence). V gave up 0 bases and J gave up 4 bases, with 15 bases separating them. The CDR3 is 16 amino acids. CDR3 nucleotides: TGTGCCAGCAGCCAAGATCAGGTGGTAGATGGAGAGACCCAGTACTTC. Translating gives CASSQDQVVDGETQYF.

V usage is TRBV5-5 and J usage is TRBJ2-7, with 10 bases lining up with TRBD1. Trimming took 5 bases from V and 3 from J; bases not matched to a gene: 5. This CDR3 has 14 residues. From germline, CDR1 is SGHKS and CDR2 YYEKEE (reference sequence). This CDR3 is CASRRTGGNYEQYF. In DNA, the CDR3 is TGTGCCAGCAGGCGGACAGGGGGGAACTACGAGCAGTACTTC.

V usage is TRBV24-1 and J usage is TRBJ2-3, with 7 nucleotides matching TRBD1. Looked up from germline, CDR1 is KGHDR and CDR2 is SFDVKD. J gave up 2 bases and V 0 bases, and 4 bases lay outside the gene matches. CDR3 length: 16 residues. The CDR3 region has the DNA TGTGCCACCAGTGATTTGGCACAGGGGAACACAGATACGCAGTATTTT. Residues: CATSDLAQGNTDTQYF.

The count of this clone is one. The chain is built from TRBV6-6 and TRBJ2-7; TRBD2 is a possible D gene (6 bases). The germline CDR1 and CDR2 sequences are MNHNY and SVGAGI (reference sequence). The CDR3 contains 15 residues. V was clipped by 8 bases and J by 0 bases, with 17 bases between them. CDR3 amino acids: CASRLTSTDSYEQYF. In nucleotides, the CDR3 is TGTGCCAGCCGCCTAACTAGCACCGACTCCTACGAGCAGTACTTC.

CDR3 sequence (DNA): TGTGCCACCAGTGACCCGACAGGGGTGGAGACCCAGTACTTC. Amino acids: CATSDPTGVETQYF. The chain employs TRBV24-1 and TRBJ2-5, with 8 bases lining up with TRBD1. Germline assignment: CDR1 KGHDR and CDR2 SFDVKD. J was trimmed by 5 bases and V by 4 bases; bases with no gene match: 5. The length of the CDR3 is 14 residues.

J is TRBJ1-2 and V is TRBV5-1; 8 bases agree with TRBD1. Germline-derived CDR1 and CDR2 are SGHRS and YFSETQ. After removal of 4 bases from V and 7 bases from J, the junction contained 6 bases not matched to a gene. This CDR3 region has 13 residues. CDR3 DNA: TGCGCCAGCAGCCTGGACAGGGAGGGTGGCTACACCTTC. Translation: CASSLDREGGYTF.

The chain employs TRBV3-1 (or the pseudogene TRBV3-2) and TRBJ2-3; TRBD2 matches 9 bases. The CDR3 length is 17 residues. Germline V CDR1 and CDR2: LGHDT, YNNKEL (reference sequence). J gave up 1 base and V 2 bases, and 7 bases lay outside the gene matches. The CDR3 DNA is TGTGCCAGCAGCCAACGCAAGACTAGCGGAGGCACAGATACGCAGTATTTT. This codes for CASSQRKTSGGTDTQYF.

CDR3 protein: CASSRSGWEGSTDTQYF. CDR3 sequence (DNA): TGTGCCAGCAGTCGATCCGGGTGGGAGGGGAGCACAGATACGCAGTATTTT. V and J are TRBV6-6 and TRBJ2-3; 7 positions agree with TRBD2. Looked up from germline, CDR1 is MNHNY and CDR2 is SVGAGI (reference sequence). Germline trimming cut 5 bases from V and 0 bases from J; bases unmatched to any gene: 11. This CDR3 has 17 amino acids.

The CDR3 region is CASSFLSRDHTGELFF. The CDR3 nucleotides are TGTGCCAGCAGCTTCCTGTCCAGGGATCACACCGGGGAGCTGTTTTTT. The chain joins TRBV5-8 to TRBJ2-2, with TRBD1 as a possible D gene (5 bases). Trimming stripped 2 bases from V and 3 bases from J, with 14 bases between. Germline values: CDR1 SGHTS, CDR2 YDEGEE. The CDR3 loop spans 16 amino acids.